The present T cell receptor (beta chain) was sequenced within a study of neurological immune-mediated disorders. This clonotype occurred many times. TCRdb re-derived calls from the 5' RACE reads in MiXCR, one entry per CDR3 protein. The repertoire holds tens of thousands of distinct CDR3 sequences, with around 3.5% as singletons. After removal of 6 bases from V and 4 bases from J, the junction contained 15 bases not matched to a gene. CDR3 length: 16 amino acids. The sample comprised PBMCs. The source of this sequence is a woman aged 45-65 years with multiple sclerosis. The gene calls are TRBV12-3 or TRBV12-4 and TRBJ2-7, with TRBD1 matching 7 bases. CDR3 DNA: TGTGCCAGCAGCCCCTCCCGGGACAGATCTAGGTACGAGCAGTACTTC. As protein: CASSPSRDRSRYEQYF.